This passage covers 9 T cell receptor beta chains from one sample sequenced in a study of T cell repertoires in cytomegalovirus infection. The antigens of these receptors remain unknown. TCRdb reprocessed the reads with MiXCR, giving one entry per CDR3 protein. The table has about 830,000 distinct CDR3 sequences, 32% seen once; the top ten hold about an eighth. This specimen consisted of cultured CD8+ T cells from PBMCs, obtained from culture after CMV antigen stimulation. Source of these receptors: a human donor in good health (CMV status not recorded). Some clones in this sample may be carry-over from other donors' samples.

Only a few counts were recorded for this clonotype. The gene calls are TRBV14 and TRBJ2-5; 12 bases are shared with TRBD2. V was clipped by 4 bases and J by 2 bases; unmatched bases: 17. This CDR3 region has 20 residues. Germline V lookup: CDR1 SGHDN, CDR2 FVKESK. In DNA, the CDR3 is TGTGCCAGCAGCCCACCCCCTCCTGGACTAGCGGGGTGGGTTCAAGAGACCCAGTACTTC. Its translation is CASSPPPPGLAGWVQETQYF.

This clonotype was observed a few times. The V gene is TRBV27, the J gene TRBJ2-3; the D gene could be TRBD1 or TRBD2 (5 bases each). Germline V lookup: CDR1 MNHEY, CDR2 SMNVEV (reference sequence). V gave up 7 bases and J gave up 4 bases, with 18 bases separating them. The CDR3 runs to 15 residues. DNA of the CDR3: TGTGCCAGCACCCCAGAGGGGTACCCCGCAGATACGCAGTATTTT. Protein product: CASTPEGYPADTQYF.

This chain uses TRBV6-6 with TRBJ1-5, with 9 bases identical to TRBD1. The germline V gene has CDR1 MNHNY and CDR2 SVGAGI (reference sequence). V was pared by 6 bases and J by 5 bases, with 8 bases of the junction left unmatched. The CDR3 loop spans 15 amino acids. The CDR3 sequence is CASSEDRGRDQPQHF. The CDR3 coding sequence is TGTGCCAGCAGCGAGGACAGGGGCAGGGATCAGCCCCAGCATTTT.

The V and J genes are TRBV2 and TRBJ1-2; no reliable D call. Trimming took 4 bases from V and 5 from J, leaving 20 bases between them. Germline CDR1 reads SNHLY; CDR2 reads FYNNEI. The CDR3 has 16 residues. The CDR3 bases are TGTGCCAGCAGTGCAAGGGCAAATTCAGTCTTTTATGGCTACACCTTC. This encodes CASSARANSVFYGYTF. The variable domain in full, with the rest retrieved from reference TRBV2 and TRBJ1-2, is EPEVTQTPSHQVTQMGQEVILRCVPISNHLYFYWYRQILGQKVEFLVSFYNNEISEKSEIFDDQFSVERPDGSNFTLKIRSTKLEDSAMYFCASSARANSVFYGYTFGSGTRLTVV.

The chain couples TRBV19 to TRBJ2-1; 10 nucleotides line up with TRBD2. CDR3 length: 19 residues. With 5 bases clipped from V and 7 bases from J, the junction kept 20 bases outside the gene matches. CDR1 and CDR2 (germline): LNHDA, SQIVND (reference sequence). The CDR3 bases are TGTGCCAGTAGTTCGTTGACCCTGGTGGAGCGGGGGGGCGGGAATGAGCAGTTCTTC. This sequence encodes CASSSLTLVERGGGNEQFF.

The chain has TRBV27 and TRBJ2-7, with D perhaps TRBD1 (7 bases). Germline V gene sequence: CDR1 MNHEY, CDR2 SMNVEV (reference sequence). The CDR3 has 14 amino acids. The germline V and J ends were trimmed by 6 bases and 3 bases, with 15 bases remaining between them. DNA for the CDR3: TGTGCCAGCAGCTTGACAGGGAGGCACTACGAGCAGTACGTC. It translates to CASSLTGRHYEQYV.

The chain couples TRBV12-3 or TRBV12-4 to TRBJ2-5; maybe TRBD1 (7 bases). This CDR3 comprises 14 residues. V lost 6 bases and J lost 5, with 16 bases in between. As DNA, the CDR3 is TGTGCCAGCAGATCAGGAGGGGGCTGGGAGACCCAGTACTTC. Its translation: CASRSGGGWETQYF.

About this clonotype: The junction does not match germline at one end; this may be a read error. The rearrangement joins TRBV7-6 to TRBJ1-2; D perhaps matches TRBD1 (5 bases). Germline lookup yields CDR1 SGHVS and CDR2 FNYEAQ. This CDR3 is 15 amino acids long. This CDR3 reads CASSLGGGTDYGYIF. The DNA of the CDR3 is TGTGCCAGCAGCCTGGGGGGGGGAACGGACTATGGCTACATCTTC.

This clonotype was seen at least ten times. The rearrangement uses TRBV6-1 and TRBJ1-2; 9 positions match TRBD1. CDR3 length: 13 residues. Germline loops: CDR1 MNHNS, CDR2 SASEGT. The ends lost 6 bases at V and 2 bases at J; junction bases unmatched: 1. The CDR3 DNA follows: TGTGCCAGCAGGGGACAGGGAAACTATGGCTACACCTTC. Encoded protein: CASRGQGNYGYTF.